This T cell receptor (beta chain) was sequenced during a study of breast tumors, draining lymph nodes, adjacent tissues. Samples came from axillary lymph nodes draining the breast cancer. Concerning this clonotype: What it binds is not known. Lacking the conserved final phenylalanine or tryptophan, this CDR3 likely reflects a read error. The DNA is left out, because the CDR3 cannot be placed on it with certainty; the CDR3 is given as TCRdb lists it.

Findings and caveats of the study: That most tumor T cells come from lymph nodes remained unproven. Compared with lymph nodes, tumors were less diverse; compared with nontumor tissue, more. Compared with basal-like, luminal-like tumors shared significantly more repertoire with nontumor tissue. Findings are consistent with lymph node origin and intratumoral expansion of most tumor T cells.

Using its own MiXCR run on the multiplex PCR reads, TCRdb lists one record per CDR3 protein. The profile shows some 150,000 distinct CDR3 sequences, 33% of them singletons. The CDR3 is 14 residues long, counting both termini. Per the germline V gene, CDR1 is DFQATT and CDR2 is SNEGSKA (reference sequence). This rearrangement joins TRBV20-1 to TRBJ2-2; the table's D call, TRBD2, was not checked against the DNA. This TCR derives from a female donor with breast cancer. Some clones in this sample may be carry-over from other donors' samples. The sequenced material came from axillary lymph node tissue. CDR3 loop: CSVRRHSNTGEPFL.